These 12 T cell receptor beta chains came from one sample sequenced in a study of T-cell reconstitution after alpha-beta-depleted transplantation in children. Molecular barcoding with unique molecular identifiers was used for the TCRbeta library. TCRdb called the PCR reads again in MiXCR, with one record for every CDR3 protein. The profile shows roughly 300,000 distinct CDR3 sequences, about 9.4% of them singletons. Sequenced material: PBMCs from the stem cell graft donor, taken from the stem cell graft. The origin of the receptors is a human donor who donated a stem cell graft to a child with acute lymphoblastic leukemia.

Here the CDR3 reads CASSVGPAGTGTGELFF. The CDR3 bases are TGTGCCAGCAGCGTAGGTCCAGCCGGGACAGGGACCGGGGAGCTGTTTTTT. This sequence joins TRBV9 and TRBJ2-2; 9 positions match TRBD1. Trimming took 0 bases from V and 5 from J; bases not matched to a gene: 8. The CDR3 spans 17 residues. Germline lookup yields CDR1 SGDLS and CDR2 YYNGEE. Together with reference TRBV9 and TRBJ2-2, the CDR3 gives the full variable domain: DSGVTQTPKHLITATGQRVTLRCSPRSGDLSVYWYQQSLDQGLQFLIQYYNGEERAKGNILERFSAQQFPDLHSELNLSSLELGDSALYFCASSVGPAGTGTGELFFGEGSRLTVL.

The table lists this clonotype with many counts. The V gene is TRBV12-3 or TRBV12-4, the J gene TRBJ2-7; TRBD1 agrees at 9 bases. V lost 2 bases and J lost 7; bases outside the gene matches: 3. The CDR3 is made up of 13 amino acids. The CDR3 DNA reads as TGTGCCAGCAGTTTAATGACAGGGGGTGAGCAGTACTTC. Its translation: CASSLMTGGEQYF.

The rearrangement links TRBV9 to TRBJ2-3, with no clear D. The V gene's germline CDR1 is SGDLS and CDR2 YYNGEE. The V and J ends lost 3 bases and 6 bases respectively, with 11 bases between them. The CDR3 totals 13 residues. CDR3 DNA sequence: TGTGCCAGCAGCGCCCCTCCTTGGGATACGCAGTATTTT. Amino acids: CASSAPPWDTQYF.

Of note for this clonotype: Mismatch with germline at one junction end may stem from a read error. V is TRBV7-2 and J is TRBJ2-1; 7 bases map to TRBD2. CDR3 length equals 17 residues. CDR1 and CDR2 from the germline V gene are SGHTA and FQGNSA. The CDR3 nucleotides read TGTGCCAGCAGCTTAGCTGGGTCCCTAGCGGTTTACAATGAGGAGTTCTTC. Amino acids: CASSLAGSLAVYNEEFF.

The sample holds a few counts of this clonotype. V usage is TRBV5-1 and J usage is TRBJ2-1; tentative D call: TRBD2 (6 bases). Germline loops: CDR1 SGHRS, CDR2 YFSETQ. V lost 3 bases to trimming and J lost 1 base, with 20 bases between them. The CDR3 covers 18 residues. CDR3 in amino acids: CASSSQPLSGLSYNEQFF. CDR3 coding DNA: TGCGCCAGCAGCTCTCAACCCCTTAGCGGCCTTTCCTACAATGAGCAGTTCTTC.

The V and J genes are TRBV7-2 and TRBJ2-1; D not certain. CDR3 length: 15 residues. Germline CDR1 and CDR2: SGHTA and FQGNSA. The V and J ends lost 3 bases and 0 bases respectively, with 9 bases between them. The DNA of the CDR3 is TGTGCCAGCAGCTTTTGGTTCGGCTCCTACAATGAGCAGTTCTTC. This sequence encodes CASSFWFGSYNEQFF. Supplemented by reference TRBV7-2 and TRBJ2-1, the full variable domain reads GAGVSQSPSNKVTEKGKDVELRCDPISGHTALYWYRQSLGQGLEFLIYFQGNSAPDKSGLPSDRFSAERTGGSVSTLTIQRTQQEDSAVYLCASSFWFGSYNEQFFGPGTRLTVL.

This clonotype has more than one count but fewer than ten. The rearrangement joins TRBV29-1 to TRBJ2-7; 13 bases agree with TRBD2. J was trimmed by 6 bases and V by 0 bases; bases with no gene match: 8. CDR1 SQVTM and CDR2 ANQGSEA come from the germline V gene. The CDR3 has 16 residues. CDR3 sequence: CSVEESGLAGEREQYF. In DNA form, the CDR3 reads TGCAGCGTTGAAGAGTCTGGACTAGCGGGAGAGCGCGAGCAGTACTTC.

V gene TRBV14 combines with J gene TRBJ2-4; D remains unclear. Germline V gene lookup returns CDR1 SGHDN and CDR2 FVKESK. This CDR3 spans 14 amino acids. Trimming removed 2 bases at V and 7 bases at J, with 12 bases between. The CDR3 coding sequence is TGTGCCAGCAGCCAAATAGGGCAGAGGAACATTCAGTACTTC. This codes for CASSQIGQRNIQYF.

This clonotype was seen more than once but under ten times. The chain combines TRBV7-2 with TRBJ1-1; no clear D gene. The CDR3 runs 12 residues. V lost 1 base to trimming and J lost 7 bases, with 7 bases between them. Germline V gene data show CDR1 as SGHTA and CDR2 as FQGNSA. CDR3 in amino acids: CASSLEHHEAFF. The CDR3 DNA sequence: TGTGCCAGCAGCTTAGAACATCATGAAGCTTTCTTT. The whole variable domain, remainder taken from reference TRBV7-2 and TRBJ1-1, is GAGVSQSPSNKVTEKGKDVELRCDPISGHTALYWYRQSLGQGLEFLIYFQGNSAPDKSGLPSDRFSAERTGGSVSTLTIQRTQQEDSAVYLCASSLEHHEAFFGQGTRLTVV.

The chain employs TRBV7-9 and TRBJ2-1; 13 nucleotides align to TRBD2. CDR3 length: 15 residues. Germline loops: CDR1 SEHNR, CDR2 FQNEAQ (reference sequence). Trimming cost V 6 bases and J 8 bases; bases outside gene matches: 7. The CDR3 loop reads CASSRTSGSLHEQFF. DNA for the CDR3: TGTGCCAGCAGTCGGACTAGCGGGAGTCTGCATGAGCAGTTCTTC.

This clonotype has more than one count but fewer than ten. The V gene is TRBV7-3, the J gene TRBJ2-1, with a weak D call TRBD2 (6 bases). V was trimmed by 0 bases and J by 7 bases, leaving 13 bases between them. Germline CDR1 SGHTA, CDR2 FQGTGA. The CDR3 runs to 15 residues. The CDR3 loop is CASSLTPGLGNEQFF. The CDR3 bases are TGTGCCAGCAGCTTAACCCCGGGACTCGGAAATGAGCAGTTCTTC.

This sequence joins TRBV5-1 and TRBJ2-5, with 8 nucleotides matching TRBD2. V trimming: 0 bases; J trimming: 4 bases; junction bases outside the gene matches: 8. This CDR3 is 16 amino acids long. The V gene's germline CDR1 is SGHRS and CDR2 YFSETQ. The DNA for the CDR3 is TGCGCCAGCAGCTTGGAAGCGGGAGAGGGAGGAGAGACCCAGTACTTC. This gives the protein CASSLEAGEGGETQYF. The variable domain in full, with the rest retrieved from reference TRBV5-1 and TRBJ2-5, is KAGVTQTPRYLIKTRGQQVTLSCSPISGHRSVSWYQQTPGQGLQFLFEYFSETQRNKGNFPGRFSGRQFSNSRSEMNVSTLELGDSALYLCASSLEAGEGGETQYFGPGTRLLVL.